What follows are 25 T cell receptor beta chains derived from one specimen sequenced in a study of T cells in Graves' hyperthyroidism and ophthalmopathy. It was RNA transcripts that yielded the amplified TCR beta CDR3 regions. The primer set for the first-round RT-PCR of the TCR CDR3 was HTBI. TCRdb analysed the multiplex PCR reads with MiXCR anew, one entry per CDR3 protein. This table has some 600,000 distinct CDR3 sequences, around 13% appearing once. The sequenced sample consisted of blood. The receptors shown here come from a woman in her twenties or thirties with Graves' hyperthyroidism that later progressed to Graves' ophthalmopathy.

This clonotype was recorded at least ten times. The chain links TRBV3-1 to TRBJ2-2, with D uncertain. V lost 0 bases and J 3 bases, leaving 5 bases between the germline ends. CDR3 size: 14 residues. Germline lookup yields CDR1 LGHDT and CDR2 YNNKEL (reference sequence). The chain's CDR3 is CASSQDGDTGELFF. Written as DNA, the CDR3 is TGTGCCAGCAGCCAAGATGGCGACACCGGGGAGCTGTTTTTT.

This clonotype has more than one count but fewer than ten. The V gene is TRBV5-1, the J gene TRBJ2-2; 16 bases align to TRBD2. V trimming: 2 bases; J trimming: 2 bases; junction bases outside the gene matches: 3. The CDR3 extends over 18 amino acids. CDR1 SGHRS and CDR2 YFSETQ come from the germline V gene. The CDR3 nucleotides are TGCGCCAGCAGCTTAGGGACTAGCGGGAGGGCCAACACCGGGGAGCTGTTTTTT. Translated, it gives CASSLGTSGRANTGELFF.

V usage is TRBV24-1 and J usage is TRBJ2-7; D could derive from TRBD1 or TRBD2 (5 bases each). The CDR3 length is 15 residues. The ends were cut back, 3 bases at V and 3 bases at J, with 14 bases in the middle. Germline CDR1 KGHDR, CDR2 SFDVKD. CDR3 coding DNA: TGTGCCACCAGTGATACTAGGGACGGATTCTACGAGCAGTACTTC. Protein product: CATSDTRDGFYEQYF.

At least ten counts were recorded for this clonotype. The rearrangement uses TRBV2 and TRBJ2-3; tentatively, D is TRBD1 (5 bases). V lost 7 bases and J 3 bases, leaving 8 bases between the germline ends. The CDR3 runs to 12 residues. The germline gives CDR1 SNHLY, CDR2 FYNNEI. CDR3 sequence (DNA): TGTGCCAGCAATCAGGGAACAGATACGCAGTATTTT. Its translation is CASNQGTDTQYF.

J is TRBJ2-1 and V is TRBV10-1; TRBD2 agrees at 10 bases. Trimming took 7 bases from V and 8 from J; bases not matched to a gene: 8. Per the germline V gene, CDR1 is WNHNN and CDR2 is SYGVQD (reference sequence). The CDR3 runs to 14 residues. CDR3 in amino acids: CASMRTSGWDEQFF. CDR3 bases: TGCGCCAGCATGCGGACTAGCGGTTGGGATGAGCAGTTCTTC.

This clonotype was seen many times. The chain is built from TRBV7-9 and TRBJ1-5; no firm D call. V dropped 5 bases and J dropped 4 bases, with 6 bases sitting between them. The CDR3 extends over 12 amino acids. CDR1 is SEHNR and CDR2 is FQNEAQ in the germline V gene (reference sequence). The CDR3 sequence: CASSKENQPQHF. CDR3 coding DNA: TGTGCCAGCAGCAAAGAGAATCAGCCCCAGCATTTT.

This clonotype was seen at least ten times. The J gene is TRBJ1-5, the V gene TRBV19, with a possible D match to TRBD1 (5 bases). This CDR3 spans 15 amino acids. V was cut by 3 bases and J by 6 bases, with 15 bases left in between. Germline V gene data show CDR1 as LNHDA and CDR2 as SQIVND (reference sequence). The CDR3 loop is CASSIGRANGQPQHF. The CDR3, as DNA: TGTGCCAGTAGTATCGGCAGGGCGAACGGTCAGCCCCAGCATTTT. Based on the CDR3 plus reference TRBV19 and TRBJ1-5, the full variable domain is DGGITQSPKYLFRKEGQNVTLSCEQNLNHDAMYWYRQDPGQGLRLIYYSQIVNDFQKGDIAEGYSVSREKKESFPLTVTSAQKNPTAFYLCASSIGRANGQPQHFGDGTRLSIL.

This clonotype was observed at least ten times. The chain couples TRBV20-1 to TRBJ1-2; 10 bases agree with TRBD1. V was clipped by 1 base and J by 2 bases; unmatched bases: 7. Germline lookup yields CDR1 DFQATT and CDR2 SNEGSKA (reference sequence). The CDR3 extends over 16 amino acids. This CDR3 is CSARVAPGQGNYGYTF. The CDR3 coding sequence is TGCAGTGCTAGAGTAGCTCCGGGACAGGGGAACTATGGCTACACCTTC.

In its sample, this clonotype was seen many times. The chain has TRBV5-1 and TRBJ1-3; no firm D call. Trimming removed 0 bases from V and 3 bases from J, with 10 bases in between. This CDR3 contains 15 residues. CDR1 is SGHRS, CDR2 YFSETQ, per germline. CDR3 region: CASSLGGSYGNTIYF. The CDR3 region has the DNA TGCGCCAGCAGCTTGGGAGGGTCCTATGGAAACACCATATATTTT.

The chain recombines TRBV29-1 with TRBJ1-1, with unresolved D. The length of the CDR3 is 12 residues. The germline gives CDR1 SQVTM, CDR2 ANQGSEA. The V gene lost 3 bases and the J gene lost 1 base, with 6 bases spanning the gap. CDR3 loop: CSVDGGNTEAFF. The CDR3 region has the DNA TGCAGCGTTGATGGTGGGAACACTGAAGCTTTCTTT.

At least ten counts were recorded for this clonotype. CDR3 nucleotides: TGTGCCAGCAGCTTAGTTCAGGGCGAGACCCAGTACTTC. Protein product: CASSLVQGETQYF. V and J are TRBV7-9 and TRBJ2-5; D might be TRBD1 (5 bases). The germline CDR1 and CDR2 sequences are SEHNR and FQNEAQ (reference sequence). This CDR3 spans 13 amino acids. Deletions cut 1 base from V and 5 bases from J, with 8 bases between.

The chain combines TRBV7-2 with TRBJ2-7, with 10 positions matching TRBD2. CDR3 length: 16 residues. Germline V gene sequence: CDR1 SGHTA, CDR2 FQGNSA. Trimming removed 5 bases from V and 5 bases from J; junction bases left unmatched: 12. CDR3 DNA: TGTGCCAGCAGCGTAACTAGCGGGACTTCTGACGACGAGCAGTACTTC. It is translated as CASSVTSGTSDDEQYF.

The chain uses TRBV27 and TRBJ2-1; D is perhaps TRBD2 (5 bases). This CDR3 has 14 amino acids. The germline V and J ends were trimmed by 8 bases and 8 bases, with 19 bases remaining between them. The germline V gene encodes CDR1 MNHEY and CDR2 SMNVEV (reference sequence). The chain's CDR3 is CASRPDLAIHEQFF. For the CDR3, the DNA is TGTGCCAGCCGACCCGACCTAGCAATCCATGAGCAGTTCTTC.

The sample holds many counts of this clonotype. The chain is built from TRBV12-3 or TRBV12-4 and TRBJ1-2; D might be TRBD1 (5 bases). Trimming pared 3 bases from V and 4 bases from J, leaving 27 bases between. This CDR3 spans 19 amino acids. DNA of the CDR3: TGTGCCAGCAGTTTTTTTGGTCACCTAAAACCCGGGGCTTTCTATGGCTACACCTTC. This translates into CASSFFGHLKPGAFYGYTF.

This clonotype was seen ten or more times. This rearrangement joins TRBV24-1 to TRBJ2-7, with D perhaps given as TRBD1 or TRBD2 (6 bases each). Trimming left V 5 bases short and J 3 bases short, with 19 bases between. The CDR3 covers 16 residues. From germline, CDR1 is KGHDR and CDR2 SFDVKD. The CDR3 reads CATSGWSNRGDYEQYF. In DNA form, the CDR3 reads TGTGCCACCAGTGGTTGGAGTAATAGGGGGGACTACGAGCAGTACTTC.

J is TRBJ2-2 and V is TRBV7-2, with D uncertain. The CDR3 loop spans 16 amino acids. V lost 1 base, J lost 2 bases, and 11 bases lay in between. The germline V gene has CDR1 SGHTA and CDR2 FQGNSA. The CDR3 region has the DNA TGTGCCAGCAGCTTAGATAGGTTCGGAAACACCGGGGAGCTGTTTTTT. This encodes CASSLDRFGNTGELFF.

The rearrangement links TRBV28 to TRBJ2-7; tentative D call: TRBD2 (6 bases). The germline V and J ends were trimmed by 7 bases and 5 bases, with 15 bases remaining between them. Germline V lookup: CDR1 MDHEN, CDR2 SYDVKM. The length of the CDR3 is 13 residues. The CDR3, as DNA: TGTGCCAGCACCCGGGACTTGTCCCACGAGCAGTACTTC. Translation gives CASTRDLSHEQYF.

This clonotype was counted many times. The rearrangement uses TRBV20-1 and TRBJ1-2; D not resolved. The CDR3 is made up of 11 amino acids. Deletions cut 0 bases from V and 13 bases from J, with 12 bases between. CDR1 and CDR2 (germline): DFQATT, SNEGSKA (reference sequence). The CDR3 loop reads CSARDGRRGTF. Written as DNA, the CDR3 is TGCAGTGCTAGAGACGGCCGAAGAGGCACCTTC.

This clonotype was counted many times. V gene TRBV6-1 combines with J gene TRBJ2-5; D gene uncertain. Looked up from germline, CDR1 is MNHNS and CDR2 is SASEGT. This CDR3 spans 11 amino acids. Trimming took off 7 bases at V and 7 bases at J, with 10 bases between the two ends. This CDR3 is CASTNQRTQYF. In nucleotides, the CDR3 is TGTGCCAGCACTAACCAGAGGACCCAGTACTTC.

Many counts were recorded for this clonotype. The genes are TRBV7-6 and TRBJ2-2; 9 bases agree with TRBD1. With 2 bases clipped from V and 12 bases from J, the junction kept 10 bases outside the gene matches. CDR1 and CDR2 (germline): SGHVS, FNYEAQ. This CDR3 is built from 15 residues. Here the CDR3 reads CASSLKTGGGRKLFF. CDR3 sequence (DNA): TGTGCCAGCAGCTTAAAGACAGGGGGAGGGCGAAAGCTGTTTTTT.

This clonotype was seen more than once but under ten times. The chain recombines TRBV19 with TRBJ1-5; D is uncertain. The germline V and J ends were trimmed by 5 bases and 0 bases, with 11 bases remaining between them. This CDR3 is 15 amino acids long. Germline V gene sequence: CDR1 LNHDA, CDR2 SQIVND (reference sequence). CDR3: CASSFLDYSNQPQHF. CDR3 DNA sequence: TGTGCCAGTAGTTTCCTGGATTATAGCAATCAGCCCCAGCATTTT.

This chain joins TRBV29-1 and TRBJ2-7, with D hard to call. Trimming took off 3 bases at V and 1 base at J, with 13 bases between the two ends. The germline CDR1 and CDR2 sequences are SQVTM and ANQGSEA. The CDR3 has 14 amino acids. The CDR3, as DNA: TGCAGCGTTGAGGTGGATCCTATTTCCTACGAGCAGTACTTC. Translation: CSVEVDPISYEQYF.

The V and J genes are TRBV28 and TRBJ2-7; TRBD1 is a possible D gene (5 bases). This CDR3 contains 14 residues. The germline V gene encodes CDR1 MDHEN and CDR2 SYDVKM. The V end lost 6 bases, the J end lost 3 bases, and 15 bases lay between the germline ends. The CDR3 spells CASRQASSLYEQYF. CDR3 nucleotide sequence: TGTGCCAGCAGACAGGCCTCATCTCTCTACGAGCAGTACTTC.

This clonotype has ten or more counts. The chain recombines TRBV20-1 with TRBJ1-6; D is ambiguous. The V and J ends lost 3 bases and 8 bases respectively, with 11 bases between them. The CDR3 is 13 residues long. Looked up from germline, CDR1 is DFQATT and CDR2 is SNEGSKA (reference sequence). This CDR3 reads CSARSPRDSPLHF. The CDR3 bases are TGCAGTGCTAGGTCGCCGCGAGATTCACCCCTCCACTTT.

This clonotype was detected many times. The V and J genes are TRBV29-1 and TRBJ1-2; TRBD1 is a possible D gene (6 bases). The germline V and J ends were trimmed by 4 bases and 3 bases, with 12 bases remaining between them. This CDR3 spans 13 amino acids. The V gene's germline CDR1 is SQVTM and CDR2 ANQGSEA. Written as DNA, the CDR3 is TGCAGCGTTGGGGGGCAGGAGGACTATGGCTACACCTTC. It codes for CSVGGQEDYGYTF.